Following are 6 T cell receptor beta chains from one sample sequenced in a study of control samples from healthy donors and cancer patients. The repertoire was sequenced with immunoSEQ multiplex PCR; TCRdb's copy has only in-frame clones and lacks some. The sample lists some 66,000 clones, almost 85% occurring once. The material sequenced was blood. These receptors were collected from a man aged 35 to 55 in good health.

This clone is termed medium-sized (0.01 to 0.1%). J is TRBJ1-1 and V is TRBV7-8; 7 nucleotides align to TRBD1. Germline V gene lookup returns CDR1 SGHVS and CDR2 FQNEAQ. This CDR3 region has 15 residues. The V gene end was trimmed by 5 bases and the J gene end by 0 bases; junction bases not matched to a gene: 6. This CDR3 is CASSVWDRMNTEAFF. The CDR3 DNA sequence: TGTGCCAGCAGCGTCTGGGACAGAATGAACACTGAAGCTTTCTTT.

This chain uses TRBV9 with TRBJ2-1; 8 nucleotides match TRBD2. The V segment lost 3 bases and the J segment 0 bases; nucleotides outside the gene matches: 5. The CDR3 length is 16 residues. Per germline, CDR1 SGDLS and CDR2 YYNGEE. The CDR3 spells CASSGTSQSSYNEQFF. The DNA of the CDR3 is TGTGCCAGCAGCGGGACTAGCCAGAGCTCCTACAATGAGCAGTTCTTC.

The rearrangement links TRBV3-1 (or the pseudogene TRBV3-2) to TRBJ2-6; no reliable D call. The CDR3 contains 13 residues. Germline loops: CDR1 LGHDT, CDR2 YNNKEL (reference sequence). The V end was cut by 11 bases, the J end by 2 bases, with 10 bases between. CDR3 sequence: CASAPPGANVLTF. The CDR3 nucleotides are TGTGCCTCCGCCCCCCCTGGGGCCAACGTCCTGACTTTC.

In this sample, this clone turned up once. The chain recombines TRBV19 with TRBJ1-5; 7 bases match TRBD1. The CDR3 has 15 residues. CDR1 is LNHDA, CDR2 SQIVND, per germline (reference sequence). V shed 5 bases, J shed 0 bases, and the junction held 4 bases outside the gene matches. The DNA for the CDR3 is TGTGCCAGTAGTTTGACAGGGAATAGCAATCAGCCCCAGCATTTT. Its translation is CASSLTGNSNQPQHF.

The rearrangement joins TRBV18 to TRBJ2-3, with 7 bases fitting TRBD1. Germline loops: CDR1 KGHSH, CDR2 LQKENI. This CDR3 comprises 17 residues. V was pared by 3 bases and J by 3 bases, with 12 bases of the junction left unmatched. The CDR3 protein is CASSPDTTGPRTDTQYF. CDR3 DNA: TGTGCCAGCTCACCCGATACGACAGGGCCCCGGACAGATACGCAGTATTTT.

The chain employs TRBV30 and TRBJ1-3; D ambiguous. Germline V gene lookup returns CDR1 GTSNPN and CDR2 SVGIG (reference sequence). The CDR3 is made up of 12 amino acids. V lost 2 bases and J 8 bases, leaving 10 bases between the germline ends. CDR3 loop: CAWSKGPDTIYF. The CDR3 region has the DNA TGTGCCTGGAGTAAAGGACCGGACACCATATATTTT.